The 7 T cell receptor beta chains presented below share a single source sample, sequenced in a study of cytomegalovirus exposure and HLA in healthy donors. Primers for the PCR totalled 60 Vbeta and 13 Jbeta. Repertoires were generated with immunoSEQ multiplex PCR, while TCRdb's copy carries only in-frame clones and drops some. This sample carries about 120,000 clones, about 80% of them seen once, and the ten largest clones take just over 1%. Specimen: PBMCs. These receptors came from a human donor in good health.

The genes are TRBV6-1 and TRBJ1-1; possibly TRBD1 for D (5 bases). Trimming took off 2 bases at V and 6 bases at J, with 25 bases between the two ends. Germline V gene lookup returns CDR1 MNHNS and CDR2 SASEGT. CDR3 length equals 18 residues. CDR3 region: CASSEYLSLGGEWPEAFF. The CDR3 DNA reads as TGTGCCAGCAGTGAATACCTATCTTTGGGGGGAGAGTGGCCTGAAGCTTTCTTT.

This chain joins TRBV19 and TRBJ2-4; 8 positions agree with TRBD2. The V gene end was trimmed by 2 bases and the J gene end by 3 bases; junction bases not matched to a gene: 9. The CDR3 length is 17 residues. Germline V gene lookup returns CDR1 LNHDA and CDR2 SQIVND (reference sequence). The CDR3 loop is CASSISGGGYIKNIQYF. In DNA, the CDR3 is TGTGCCAGTAGTATATCGGGCGGGGGGTATATCAAAAACATTCAGTACTTC.

The CDR3 reads CASSMGGTGGPPHQFF. In DNA, the CDR3 is TGTGCCAGTAGTATGGGCGGGACAGGGGGCCCCCCGCACCAGTTCTTC. This chain uses TRBV19 with TRBJ2-1; 12 bases match TRBD1. Germline loops: CDR1 LNHDA, CDR2 SQIVND (reference sequence). Trimming cost V 3 bases and J 13 bases; bases outside gene matches: 13. This CDR3 has 16 amino acids.

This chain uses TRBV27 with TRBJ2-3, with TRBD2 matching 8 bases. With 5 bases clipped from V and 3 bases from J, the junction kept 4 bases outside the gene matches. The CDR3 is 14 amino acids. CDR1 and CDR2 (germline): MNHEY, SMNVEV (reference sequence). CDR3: CASSPGTSTDTQYF. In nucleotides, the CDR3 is TGTGCCAGCAGTCCCGGGACTAGTACAGATACGCAGTATTTT.

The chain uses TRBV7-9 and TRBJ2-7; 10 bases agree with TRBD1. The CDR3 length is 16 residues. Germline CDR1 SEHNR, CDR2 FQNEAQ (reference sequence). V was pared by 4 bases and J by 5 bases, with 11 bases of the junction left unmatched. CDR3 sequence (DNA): TGTGCCAGCAGCTCCCTTACGACAGGGGGCTATCACGAGCAGTACTTC. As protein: CASSSLTTGGYHEQYF.

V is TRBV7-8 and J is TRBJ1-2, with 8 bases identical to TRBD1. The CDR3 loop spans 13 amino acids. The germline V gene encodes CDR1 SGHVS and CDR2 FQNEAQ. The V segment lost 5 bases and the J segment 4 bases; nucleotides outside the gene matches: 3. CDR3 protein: CASSPDRAYGYTF. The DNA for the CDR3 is TGTGCCAGCAGCCCGGACAGGGCCTATGGCTACACCTTC. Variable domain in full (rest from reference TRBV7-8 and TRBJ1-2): GAGVSQSPRYKVAKRGQDVALRCDPISGHVSLFWYQQALGQGPEFLTYFQNEAQLDKSGLPSDRFFAERPEGSVSTLKIQRTQQEDSAVYLCASSPDRAYGYTFGSGTRLTVV.

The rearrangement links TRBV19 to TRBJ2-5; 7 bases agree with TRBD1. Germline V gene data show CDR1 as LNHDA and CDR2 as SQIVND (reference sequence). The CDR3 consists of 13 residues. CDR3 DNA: TGTGCTAGCCGAGGGACAGCAGCAGAGACCCAGTACTTC. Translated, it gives CASRGTAAETQYF.